This T cell receptor (beta chain) came from a study of regulatory T cells in long-lasting Graves disease. Time point indicated: persistent/refractory GD, antithyroid drugs over 5 years with positive TRAb. RNA from PBMCs was the source of the TCR library. Investigators prepared the TCR beta libraries by applying iRepertoire HTBI primers and Arm-PCR of CDR3 regions. TCRdb itself ran the multiplex PCR reads through MiXCR, one entry per CDR3 protein. Here the sample spans about 450,000 distinct CDR3 sequences, around 22% being singletons. Source: peripheral blood mononuclear cells (PBMCs), taken when the disease was refractory, from a patient treated with antithyroid drugs. This clonotype was obtained from a female donor with Graves disease.

In DNA form, the CDR3 reads TGTGCCAGCAGCTTAAATAGGGGACAGTGGGCGATCTACGAGCAGTACTTC. It is translated as CASSLNRGQWAIYEQYF. This chain uses TRBV7-2 with TRBJ2-7, with 7 bases aligning to TRBD1. Germline CDR1 and CDR2: SGHTA and FQGNSA. With V trimmed by 2 bases and J by 3 bases, 13 bases remained unmatched. The CDR3 is made up of 17 amino acids.